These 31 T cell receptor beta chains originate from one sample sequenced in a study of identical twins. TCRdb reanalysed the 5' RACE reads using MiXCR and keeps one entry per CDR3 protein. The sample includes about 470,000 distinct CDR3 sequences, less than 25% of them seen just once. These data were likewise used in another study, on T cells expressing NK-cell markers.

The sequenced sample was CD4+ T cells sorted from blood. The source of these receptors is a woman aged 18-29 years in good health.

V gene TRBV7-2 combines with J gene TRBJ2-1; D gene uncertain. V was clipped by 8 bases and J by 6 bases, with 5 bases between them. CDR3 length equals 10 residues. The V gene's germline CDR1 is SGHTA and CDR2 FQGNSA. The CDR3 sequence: CASGLNEQFF. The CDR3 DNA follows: TGTGCCAGCGGGCTCAATGAGCAGTTCTTC.

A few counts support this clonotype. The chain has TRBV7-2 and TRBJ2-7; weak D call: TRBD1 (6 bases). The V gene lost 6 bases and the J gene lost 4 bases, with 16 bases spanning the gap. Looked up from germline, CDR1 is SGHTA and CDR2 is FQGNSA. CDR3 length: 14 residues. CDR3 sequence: CASRPLLGTYEQYF. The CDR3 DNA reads TGTGCCAGCAGACCTCTCCTTGGGACATACGAGCAGTACTTC.

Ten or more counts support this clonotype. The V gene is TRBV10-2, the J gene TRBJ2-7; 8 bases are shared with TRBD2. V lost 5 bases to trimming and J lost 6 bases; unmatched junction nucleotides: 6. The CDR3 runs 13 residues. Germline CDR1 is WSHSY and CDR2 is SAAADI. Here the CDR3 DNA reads TGCGCCAGCAGTACAGGACTAGCACGCGAGCAGTACTTC. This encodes CASSTGLAREQYF.

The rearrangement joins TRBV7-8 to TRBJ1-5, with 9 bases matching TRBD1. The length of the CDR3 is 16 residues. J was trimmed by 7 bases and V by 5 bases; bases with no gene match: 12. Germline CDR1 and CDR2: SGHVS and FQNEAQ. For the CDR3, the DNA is TGTGCCAGCAGCCGAAATACAGGGGGCTCGGGGCAGCCCCAGCATTTT. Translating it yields CASSRNTGGSGQPQHF.

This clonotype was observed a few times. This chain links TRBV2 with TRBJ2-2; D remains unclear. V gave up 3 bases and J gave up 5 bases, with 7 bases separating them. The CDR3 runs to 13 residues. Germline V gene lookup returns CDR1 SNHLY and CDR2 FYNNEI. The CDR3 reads CASSDLGTGELFF. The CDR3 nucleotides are TGTGCCAGCAGTGATTTGGGAACCGGGGAGCTGTTTTTT.

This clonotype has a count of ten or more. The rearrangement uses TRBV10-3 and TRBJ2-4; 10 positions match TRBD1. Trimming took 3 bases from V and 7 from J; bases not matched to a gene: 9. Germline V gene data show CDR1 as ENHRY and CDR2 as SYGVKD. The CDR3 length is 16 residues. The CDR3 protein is CAISETGQGIGNIQYF. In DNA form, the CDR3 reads TGTGCCATCAGTGAAACGGGACAGGGGATTGGGAACATTCAGTACTTC.

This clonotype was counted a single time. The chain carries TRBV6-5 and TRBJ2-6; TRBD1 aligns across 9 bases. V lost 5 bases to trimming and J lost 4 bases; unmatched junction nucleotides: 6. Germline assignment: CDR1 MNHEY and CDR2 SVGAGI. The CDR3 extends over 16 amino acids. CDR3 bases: TGTGCCAGCAGTCTACAGGGGGCGGAAGGGGCCAACGTCCTGACTTTC. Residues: CASSLQGAEGANVLTF.

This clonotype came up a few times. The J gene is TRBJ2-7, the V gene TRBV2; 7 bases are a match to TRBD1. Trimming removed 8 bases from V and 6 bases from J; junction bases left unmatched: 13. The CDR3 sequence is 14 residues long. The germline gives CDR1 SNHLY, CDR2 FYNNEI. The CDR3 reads CASVTGTATSEQYF. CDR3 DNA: TGTGCCAGCGTGACCGGGACAGCCACCTCCGAGCAGTACTTC.

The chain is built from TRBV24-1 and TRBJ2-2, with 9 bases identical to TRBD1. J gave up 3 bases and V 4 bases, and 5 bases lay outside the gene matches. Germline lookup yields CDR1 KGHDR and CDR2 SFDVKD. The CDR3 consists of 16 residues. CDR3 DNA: TGTGCCACCAGTGACCCGACAGGGGGTGACACCGGGGAGCTGTTTTTT. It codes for CATSDPTGGDTGELFF.

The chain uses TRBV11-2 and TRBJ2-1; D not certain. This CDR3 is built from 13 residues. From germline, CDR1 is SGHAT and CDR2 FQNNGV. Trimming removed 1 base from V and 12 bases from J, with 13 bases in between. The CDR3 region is CASSLGPANGQFF. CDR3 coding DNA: TGTGCCAGCAGCTTAGGTCCTGCGAACGGGCAGTTCTTC.

CDR3 coding DNA: TGTGCCAGCAGCTTTGTGGGAGTCCTCTCCTACGAGCAGTACTTC. It translates to CASSFVGVLSYEQYF. The chain couples TRBV7-9 to TRBJ2-7, with a weak D call TRBD2 (5 bases). The CDR3 contains 15 residues. CDR1 and CDR2 (germline): SEHNR, FQNEAQ (reference sequence). V was shortened by 3 bases and J by 0 bases, with 12 bases between the two germline ends.

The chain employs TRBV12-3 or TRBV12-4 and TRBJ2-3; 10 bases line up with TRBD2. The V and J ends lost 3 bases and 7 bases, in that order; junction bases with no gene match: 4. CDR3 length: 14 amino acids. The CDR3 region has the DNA TGTGCCAGCAGTTTGGCACTAGCGGGGAATACGCAGTATTTT. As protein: CASSLALAGNTQYF.

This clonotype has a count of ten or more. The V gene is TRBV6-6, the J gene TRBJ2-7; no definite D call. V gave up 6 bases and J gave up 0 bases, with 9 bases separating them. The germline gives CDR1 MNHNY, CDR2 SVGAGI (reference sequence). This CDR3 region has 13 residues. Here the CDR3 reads CASSPDPSYEQYF. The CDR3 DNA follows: TGTGCCAGCAGCCCCGACCCCTCCTACGAGCAGTACTTC.

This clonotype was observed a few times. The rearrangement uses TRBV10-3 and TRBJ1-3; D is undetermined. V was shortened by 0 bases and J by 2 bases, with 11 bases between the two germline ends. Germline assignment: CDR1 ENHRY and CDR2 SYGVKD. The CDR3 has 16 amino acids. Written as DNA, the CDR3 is TGTGCCATCAGTGAGTCGCGAGGAGGGCCTGGAAACACCATATATTTT. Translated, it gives CAISESRGGPGNTIYF.

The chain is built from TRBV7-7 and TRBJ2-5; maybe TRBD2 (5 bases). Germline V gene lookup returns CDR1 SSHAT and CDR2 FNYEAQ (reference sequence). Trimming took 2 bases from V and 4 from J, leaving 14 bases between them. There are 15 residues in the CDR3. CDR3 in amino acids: CASSLTLALGETQYF. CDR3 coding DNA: TGTGCCAGCAGCTTAACCCTAGCCCTAGGAGAGACCCAGTACTTC.

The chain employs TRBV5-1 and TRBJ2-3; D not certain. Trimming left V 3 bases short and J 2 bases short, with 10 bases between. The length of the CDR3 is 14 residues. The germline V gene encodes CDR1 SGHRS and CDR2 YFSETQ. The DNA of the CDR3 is TGCGCCAGCAGCTCCATCCCGGTCACAGATACGCAGTATTTT. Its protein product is CASSSIPVTDTQYF.

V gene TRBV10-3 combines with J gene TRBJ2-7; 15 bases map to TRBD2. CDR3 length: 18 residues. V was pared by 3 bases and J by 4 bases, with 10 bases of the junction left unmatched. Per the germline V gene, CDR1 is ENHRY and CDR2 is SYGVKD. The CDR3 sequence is CAISDPGLAGGLRYEQYF. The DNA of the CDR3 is TGTGCCATCAGTGATCCTGGACTAGCGGGGGGGCTTAGATACGAGCAGTACTTC.

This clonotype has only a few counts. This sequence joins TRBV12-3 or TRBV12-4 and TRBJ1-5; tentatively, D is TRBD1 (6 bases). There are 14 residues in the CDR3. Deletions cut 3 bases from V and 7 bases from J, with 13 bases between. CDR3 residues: CASSFQGTRQPQHF. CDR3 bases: TGTGCCAGCAGTTTCCAGGGGACTCGACAGCCCCAGCATTTT.

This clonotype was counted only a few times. Written as DNA, the CDR3 is TGTGCCAGCAGTTATGTTGGTAGCGGGGGGGCGAAAAGAGAGACCCAGTACTTC. Translated: CASSYVGSGGAKRETQYF. The genes are TRBV6-5 and TRBJ2-5, with TRBD2 matching 11 bases. The CDR3 runs to 18 residues. Germline trimming cut 3 bases from V and 4 bases from J; bases unmatched to any gene: 13. Per germline, CDR1 MNHEY and CDR2 SVGAGI.

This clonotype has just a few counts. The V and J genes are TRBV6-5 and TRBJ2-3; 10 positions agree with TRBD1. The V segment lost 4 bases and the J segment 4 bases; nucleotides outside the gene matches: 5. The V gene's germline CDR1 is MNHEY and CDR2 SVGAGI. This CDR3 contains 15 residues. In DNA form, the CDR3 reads TGTGCCAGCAGTTTACTCGGACAGGGGGCAGATACGCAGTATTTT. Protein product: CASSLLGQGADTQYF.

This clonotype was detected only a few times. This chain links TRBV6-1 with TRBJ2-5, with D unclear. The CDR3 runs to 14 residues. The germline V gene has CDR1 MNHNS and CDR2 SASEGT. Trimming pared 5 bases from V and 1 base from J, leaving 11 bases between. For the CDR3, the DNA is TGTGCCAGCAGTCCTTCGGTGATCCAAGAGACCCAGTACTTC. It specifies CASSPSVIQETQYF.

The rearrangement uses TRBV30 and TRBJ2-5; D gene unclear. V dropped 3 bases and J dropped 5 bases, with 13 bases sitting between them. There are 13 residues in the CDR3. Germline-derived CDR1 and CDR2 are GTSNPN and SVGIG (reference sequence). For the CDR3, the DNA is TGTGCCTGGAGCCCTACGGTAGGGGAGACCCAGTACTTC. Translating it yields CAWSPTVGETQYF.

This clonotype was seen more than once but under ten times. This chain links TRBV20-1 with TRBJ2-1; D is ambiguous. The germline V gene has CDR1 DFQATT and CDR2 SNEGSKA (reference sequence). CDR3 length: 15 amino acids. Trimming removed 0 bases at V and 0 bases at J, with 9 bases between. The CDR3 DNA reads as TGCAGTGCTAGAGATTACCAAAGCTCCTACAATGAGCAGTTCTTC. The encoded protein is CSARDYQSSYNEQFF.

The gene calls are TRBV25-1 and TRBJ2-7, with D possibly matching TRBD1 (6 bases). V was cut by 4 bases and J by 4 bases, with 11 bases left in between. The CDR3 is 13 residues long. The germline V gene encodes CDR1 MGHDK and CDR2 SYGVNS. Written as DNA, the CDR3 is TGTGCCAGCAGTGGACAGGTGCCGTACGAGCAGTACTTC. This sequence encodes CASSGQVPYEQYF.

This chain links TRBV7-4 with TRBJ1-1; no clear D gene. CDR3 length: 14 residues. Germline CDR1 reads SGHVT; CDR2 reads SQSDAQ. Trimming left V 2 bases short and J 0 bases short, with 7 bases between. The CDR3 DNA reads TGTGCCAGCAGCTTATGCATCTTGAACACTGAAGCTTTCTTT. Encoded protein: CASSLCILNTEAFF.

This CDR3 is CASTNPTDTQYF. DNA of the CDR3: TGTGCCAGCACTAATCCTACAGATACGCAGTATTTT. The J gene is TRBJ2-3, the V gene TRBV6-1; D not certain. The CDR3 totals 12 residues. V lost 7 bases and J lost 3, with 8 bases in between. Per germline, CDR1 MNHNS and CDR2 SASEGT.

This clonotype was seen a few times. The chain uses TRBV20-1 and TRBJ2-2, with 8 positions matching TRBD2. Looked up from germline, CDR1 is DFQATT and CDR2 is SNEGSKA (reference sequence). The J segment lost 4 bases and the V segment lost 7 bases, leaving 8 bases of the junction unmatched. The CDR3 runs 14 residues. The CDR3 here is CSGERGGSTGELFF. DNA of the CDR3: TGCAGTGGGGAACGGGGGGGGAGCACCGGGGAGCTGTTTTTT.

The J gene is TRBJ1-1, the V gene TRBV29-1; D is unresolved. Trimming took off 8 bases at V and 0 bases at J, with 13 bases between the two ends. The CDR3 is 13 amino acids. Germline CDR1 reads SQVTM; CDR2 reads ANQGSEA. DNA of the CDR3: TGCAGCATCATGTCAGGTCTGAACACTGAAGCTTTCTTT. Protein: CSIMSGLNTEAFF.

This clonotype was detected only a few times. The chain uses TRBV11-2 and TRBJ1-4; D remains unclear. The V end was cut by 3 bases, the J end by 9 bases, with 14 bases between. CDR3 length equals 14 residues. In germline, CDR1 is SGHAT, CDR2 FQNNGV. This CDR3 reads CASSLEGLMKKLFF. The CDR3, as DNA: TGTGCCAGCAGCTTGGAGGGCTTAATGAAAAAACTGTTTTTT.

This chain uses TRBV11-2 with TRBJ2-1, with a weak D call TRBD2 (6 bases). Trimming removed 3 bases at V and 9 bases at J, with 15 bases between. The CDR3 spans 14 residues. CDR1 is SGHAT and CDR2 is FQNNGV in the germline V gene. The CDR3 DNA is TGTGCCAGCAGCTTGGGAGGTCCCCAAACTGAGCAGTTCTTC. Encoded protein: CASSLGGPQTEQFF.

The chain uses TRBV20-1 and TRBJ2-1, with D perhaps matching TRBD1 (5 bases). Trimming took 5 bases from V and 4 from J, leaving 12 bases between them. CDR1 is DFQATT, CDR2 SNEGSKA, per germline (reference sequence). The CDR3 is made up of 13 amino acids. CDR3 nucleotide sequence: TGCAGTGCTCGTCCGACAGAATACAATGAGCAGTTCTTC. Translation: CSARPTEYNEQFF.